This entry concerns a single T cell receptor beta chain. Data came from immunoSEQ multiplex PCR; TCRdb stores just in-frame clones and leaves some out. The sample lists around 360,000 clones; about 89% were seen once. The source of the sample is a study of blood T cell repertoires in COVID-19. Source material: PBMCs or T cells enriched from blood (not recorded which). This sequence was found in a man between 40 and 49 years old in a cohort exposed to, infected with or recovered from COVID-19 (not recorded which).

The CDR3 DNA reads TGTGCCAGCAGCCCGGCGAGGGAACCCAAAAACATTCAGTACTTC. Amino acids: CASSPAREPKNIQYF. The chain employs TRBV5-5 and TRBJ2-4, with D perhaps TRBD2 (5 bases). The V and J ends lost 4 bases and 2 bases respectively, with 13 bases between them. Germline CDR1 SGHKS, CDR2 YYEKEE (reference sequence). This CDR3 comprises 15 residues.